Below are 14 T cell receptor beta chains sequenced from a single sample in a study of siplizumab effects on memory and regulatory T cells. Assay: immunoSEQ multiplex PCR; the TCRdb copy retains only in-frame clones and omits some. In the table there are about 120,000 clones, roughly 90% of which are singletons. Source material: CD4+ T cells sorted from blood. The source of these receptors is a human donor in good health.

The chain combines TRBV10-1 with TRBJ2-2; D unresolved. Trimming shortened V by 8 bases and J by 3 bases, and 7 bases separated the two germline ends. From germline, CDR1 is WNHNN and CDR2 SYGVQD (reference sequence). This CDR3 has 12 residues. CDR3 sequence (DNA): TGCGCCAGCGGACCATACACCGGGGAGCTGTTTTTT. This sequence encodes CASGPYTGELFF.

V and J are TRBV18 and TRBJ1-1, with D maybe TRBD1 (5 bases). The CDR3 contains 13 residues. V lost 5 bases and J lost 3, with 10 bases in between. Germline CDR1 is KGHSH and CDR2 is LQKENI. The DNA for the CDR3 is TGTGCCAGCTCAATGGGGGGTTACACTGAAGCTTTCTTT. Translated, it gives CASSMGGYTEAFF.

This chain uses TRBV5-6 with TRBJ2-2; D might be TRBD2 (6 bases). This CDR3 has 15 amino acids. Between the trimmed V and J ends, which lost 4 bases and 4 bases, there was a span of 14 bases. Per the germline V gene, CDR1 is SGHDT and CDR2 is YYEEEE. The CDR3 reads CASSPKGRSTGELFF. Here the CDR3 DNA reads TGTGCCAGCAGCCCAAAGGGGAGGTCCACCGGGGAGCTGTTTTTT.

The chain couples TRBV10-3 to TRBJ2-7; possible D gene TRBD1, 6 bases. The V end was cut by 7 bases, the J end by 0 bases, with 10 bases between. Per the germline V gene, CDR1 is ENHRY and CDR2 is SYGVKD. CDR3 length: 13 amino acids. The CDR3 protein is CAITGQSSYEQYF. CDR3 nucleotides: TGTGCCATCACCGGACAGAGCTCCTACGAGCAGTACTTC.

The chain uses TRBV27 and TRBJ1-2, with TRBD1 identical over 10 bases. Germline V gene data show CDR1 as MNHEY and CDR2 as SMNVEV (reference sequence). The CDR3 consists of 15 residues. V shed 0 bases and J 8 bases; nucleotides not matched to a gene: 6. The CDR3 region is CASSLSDRGGSGYTF. The CDR3 nucleotides are TGTGCCAGCAGTTTATCGGACAGGGGGGGGTCGGGCTACACCTTC.

This clone was detected once. The chain couples TRBV5-5 to TRBJ2-7; perhaps TRBD2 as D (5 bases). Per germline, CDR1 SGHKS and CDR2 YYEKEE (reference sequence). V was trimmed by 2 bases and J by 3 bases, leaving 18 bases between them. The CDR3 loop spans 16 amino acids. The CDR3 DNA sequence: TGTGCCAGCAGCTTCTCCTCCGGCATCGGAGGCTACGAGCAGTACTTC. Protein: CASSFSSGIGGYEQYF.

The V and J genes are TRBV1 and TRBJ1-5. TRBV1 is listed as a pseudogene. The CDR3 is made up of 13 amino acids. The chain's CDR3 is CTSSQDLDQPQHF. The CDR3 nucleotides are TGCACCAGCAGCCAAGATCTGGATCAGCCCCAGCATTTT.

The chain uses TRBV6-5 and TRBJ1-1; possible D gene TRBD1, 6 bases. The CDR3 totals 15 residues. Trimming left V 2 bases short and J 0 bases short, with 10 bases between. The germline V gene has CDR1 MNHEY and CDR2 SVGAGI. Here the CDR3 reads CASSYGQLMNTEAFF. The DNA for the CDR3 is TGTGCCAGCAGTTACGGACAGCTGATGAACACTGAAGCTTTCTTT.

V gene TRBV15 combines with J gene TRBJ1-2; no definite D call. The germline CDR1 and CDR2 sequences are LNHNV and YYDKDF (reference sequence). There are 12 residues in the CDR3. V was shortened by 0 bases and J by 6 bases, with 5 bases between the two germline ends. The CDR3 sequence is CATSREENGYTF. In DNA, the CDR3 is TGTGCCACCAGCAGAGAAGAAAATGGCTACACCTTC.

The CDR3 is CASSLDPGMNSPLHF. CDR3 nucleotide sequence: TGTGCCAGCAGCTTAGATCCGGGCATGAATTCACCCCTCCACTTT. The chain links TRBV7-2 to TRBJ1-6, with unresolved D. The CDR3 has 15 amino acids. Trimming shortened V by 1 base and J by 7 bases, and 11 bases separated the two germline ends. Germline lookup yields CDR1 SGHTA and CDR2 FQGNSA.

Only a few counts were recorded for this clone. V gene TRBV7-2 combines with J gene TRBJ1-5; D is undetermined. Germline V gene lookup returns CDR1 SGHTA and CDR2 FQGNSA. The CDR3 length is 15 residues. The V and J ends lost 3 bases and 0 bases respectively, with 9 bases between them. The CDR3 sequence: CASSLEGDSNQPQHF. CDR3 nucleotide sequence: TGTGCCAGCAGCTTGGAGGGAGATAGCAATCAGCCCCAGCATTTT.

The CDR3 region is CAISDWGTSGSQETQYF. The CDR3 region has the DNA TGTGCCATCAGTGATTGGGGAACTAGCGGGAGCCAAGAGACCCAGTACTTC. J is TRBJ2-5 and V is TRBV10-3; TRBD2 agrees at 11 bases. With V trimmed by 3 bases and J by 1 base, 7 bases remained unmatched. Germline assignment: CDR1 ENHRY and CDR2 SYGVKD. This CDR3 contains 17 residues.

V gene TRBV19 combines with J gene TRBJ1-2; D is undetermined. Germline CDR1 LNHDA, CDR2 SQIVND (reference sequence). The CDR3 loop spans 12 amino acids. V was trimmed by 5 bases and J by 4 bases, leaving 8 bases between them. Written as DNA, the CDR3 is TGTGCCAGTAGTCCGGGAATCTATGGCTACACCTTC. This gives the protein CASSPGIYGYTF.

The chain links TRBV5-1 to TRBJ2-3, with 15 bases matching TRBD2. The germline V gene encodes CDR1 SGHRS and CDR2 YFSETQ. The CDR3 extends over 16 amino acids. V gave up 4 bases and J gave up 4 bases; unmatched junction bases: 4. The CDR3 spells CASSPRTSGRADTQYF. The CDR3 DNA reads as TGCGCCAGCAGCCCTAGGACTAGCGGGAGGGCAGATACGCAGTATTTT.